This T cell receptor (beta chain) was retrieved from a study of T cells after yellow fever vaccination. The CDR3 length is 12 residues. Germline V gene sequence: CDR1 SQVTM, CDR2 ANQGSEA. Trimming cost V 4 bases and J 4 bases, with 8 bases left between them. Worth noting for this clonotype: Its antigen is not known.

A process of 5'RACE template switching, which added a universal primer site and UMIs, was used to make TCR cDNA. One entry per CDR3 protein, called by TCRdb with MiXCR from the 5' RACE reads. The sample has some 390,000 distinct CDR3 sequences, roughly 6.1% seen once. Notes on the study in general: Although most clonotypes did not, a small share appeared in both CD4 and CD8 compartments. Most clones from primary vaccination were detected again post-booster (about 96% CD4, approximately 90% CD8).

The chain has TRBV29-1 and TRBJ2-4, with unresolved D. The receptor was derived from a man under 40 who received the YFV17D yellow fever vaccine. The sequences come from PBMCs, collected 5 days after the yellow fever booster vaccination. The CDR3 loop reads CSVGGRKNIQYF. For the CDR3, the DNA is TGCAGCGTTGGAGGCAGAAAAAACATTCAGTACTTC.